The sequence of this T cell receptor beta chain was determined in a study of long-term antiretroviral therapy in people with HIV. Study-wide results and caveats: All blood samples came from the years 2004 to 2017, possibly under older ART regimens.

An immunoSEQ assay, version v3.0, was performed at survey level. Libraries were prepared by immunoSEQ multiplex PCR; TCRdb keeps only in-frame clonotypes and omits some of them. Of 20,000 to 25,000 clones in the sample, approximately 95% were seen once. This CDR3 region has 15 residues. V lost 6 bases to trimming and J lost 2 bases, with 14 bases between them. Germline values: CDR1 MNHNY, CDR2 SVGAGI (reference sequence). Of note for this clone: Its antigen is not identified.

The TCR sequence derives from a woman aged 40 to 50 with HIV. Sequences were derived from unsorted PBMCs, sampled 7.6 years after starting antiretroviral therapy. The chain has TRBV6-6 and TRBJ1-5; D is possibly TRBD1 (5 bases). This CDR3 reads CASSNGGSGNQPQHF. The DNA of the CDR3 is TGTGCCAGCAGCAACGGGGGGTCAGGCAATCAGCCCCAGCATTTT.